The sequence of this TCR beta chain was determined in a study of blood T cell repertoires in COVID-19. This clone occurred a few times. Profiling relied on immunoSEQ multiplex PCR, and the TCRdb table lists in-frame clones only, not all of them. The data show under 110,000 clones, 76% seen once. This CDR3 is built from 16 residues. Trimming removed 2 bases from V and 3 bases from J, with 16 bases in between. The germline V gene has CDR1 SNHLY and CDR2 FYNNEI. The chain employs TRBV2 and TRBJ1-2, with D possibly matching TRBD1 (6 bases). The sample comprised peripheral blood. The sequence came from a man older than 75 with COVID-19, enrolled during active disease. Here the CDR3 DNA reads TGTGCCAGCAGTGAAAGGGGCCAGGGGTCTCACTATGGCTACACCTTC. This sequence encodes CASSERGQGSHYGYTF.